This TCR beta chain was found in a study of identical twins. Trimming pared 4 bases from V and 4 bases from J, leaving 26 bases between. The CDR3 has 18 residues. Germline CDR1 is SGHDT and CDR2 is YYEEEE. The table lists this clonotype with many counts. TCRdb processed the 5' RACE reads anew with MiXCR; each CDR3 protein has one entry. The sample lists 200,000 to 300,000 distinct CDR3 sequences, 5.5% to 8% occurring once. These data also featured in a second study, about yellow fever vaccine responses in identical twins.

The gene calls are TRBV5-6 and TRBJ1-2, with unresolved D. The source of this sequence is a woman under 30 in good health. The sample comprised memory (CD45RO+) T cells sorted from blood. The CDR3 sequence: CASSNGGEVRAVIYGYTF. The CDR3 DNA follows: TGTGCCAGCAGCAATGGTGGTGAGGTCCGGGCGGTGATCTATGGCTACACCTTC.